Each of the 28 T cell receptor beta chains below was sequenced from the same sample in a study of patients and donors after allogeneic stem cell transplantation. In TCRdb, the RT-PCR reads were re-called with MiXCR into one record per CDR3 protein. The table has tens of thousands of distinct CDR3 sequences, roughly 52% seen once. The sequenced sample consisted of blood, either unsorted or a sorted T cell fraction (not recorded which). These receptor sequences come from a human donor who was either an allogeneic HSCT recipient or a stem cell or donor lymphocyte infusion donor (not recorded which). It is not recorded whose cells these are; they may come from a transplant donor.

The CDR3 DNA follows: TGTGCCAGCAGATCTGGGACTAGCGGGATTAATGAGCAGTTCTTC. This translates into CASRSGTSGINEQFF. The chain couples TRBV27 to TRBJ2-1; TRBD2 matches 13 bases. The CDR3 is 15 amino acids. V dropped 6 bases and J dropped 7; count of bases not matched to a gene: 6. CDR1 is MNHEY and CDR2 is SMNVEV in the germline V gene (reference sequence).

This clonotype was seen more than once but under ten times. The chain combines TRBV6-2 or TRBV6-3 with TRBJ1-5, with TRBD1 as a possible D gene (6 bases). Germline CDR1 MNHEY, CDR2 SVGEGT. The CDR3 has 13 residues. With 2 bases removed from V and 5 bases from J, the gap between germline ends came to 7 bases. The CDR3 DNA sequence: TGTGCCAGCAGTTACGCAGGGGATCAGCCCCAGCATTTT. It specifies CASSYAGDQPQHF.

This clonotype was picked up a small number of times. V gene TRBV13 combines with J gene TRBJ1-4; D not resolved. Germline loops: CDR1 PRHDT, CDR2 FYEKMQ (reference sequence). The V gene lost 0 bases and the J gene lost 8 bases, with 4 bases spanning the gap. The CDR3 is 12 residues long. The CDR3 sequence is CASSLGSEKLFF. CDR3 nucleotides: TGTGCCAGCAGCTTAGGGAGCGAAAAACTGTTTTTT.

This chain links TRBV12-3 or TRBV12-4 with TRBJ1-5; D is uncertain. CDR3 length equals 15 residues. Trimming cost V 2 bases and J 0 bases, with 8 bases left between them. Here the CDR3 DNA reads TGTGCCAGCAGTTTAAAAGCTCCTAGCAATCAGCCCCAGCATTTT. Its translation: CASSLKAPSNQPQHF.

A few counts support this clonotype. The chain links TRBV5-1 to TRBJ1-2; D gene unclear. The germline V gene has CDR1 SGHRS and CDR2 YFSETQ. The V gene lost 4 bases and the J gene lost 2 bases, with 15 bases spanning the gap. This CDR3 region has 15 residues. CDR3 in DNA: TGCGCCAGCAGCCCGCCCGGGCGTCAGAACTATGGCTACACCTTC. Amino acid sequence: CASSPPGRQNYGYTF. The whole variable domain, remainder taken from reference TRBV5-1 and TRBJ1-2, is KAGVTQTPRYLIKTRGQQVTLSCSPISGHRSVSWYQQTPGQGLQFLFEYFSETQRNKGNFPGRFSGRQFSNSRSEMNVSTLELGDSALYLCASSPPGRQNYGYTFGSGTRLTVV.

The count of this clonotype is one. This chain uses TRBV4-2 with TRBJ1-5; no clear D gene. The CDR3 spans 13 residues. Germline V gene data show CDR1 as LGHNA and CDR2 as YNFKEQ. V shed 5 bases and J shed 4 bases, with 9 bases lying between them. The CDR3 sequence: CASSGSENQPQHF. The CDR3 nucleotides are TGTGCCAGCAGCGGTTCGGAGAATCAGCCCCAGCATTTT.

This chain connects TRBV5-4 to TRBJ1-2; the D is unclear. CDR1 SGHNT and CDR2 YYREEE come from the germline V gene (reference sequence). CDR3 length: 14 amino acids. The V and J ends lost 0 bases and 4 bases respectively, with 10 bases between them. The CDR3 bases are TGTGCCAGCAGCTTGGACCCAGGAGGCTATGGCTACACCTTC. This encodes CASSLDPGGYGYTF.

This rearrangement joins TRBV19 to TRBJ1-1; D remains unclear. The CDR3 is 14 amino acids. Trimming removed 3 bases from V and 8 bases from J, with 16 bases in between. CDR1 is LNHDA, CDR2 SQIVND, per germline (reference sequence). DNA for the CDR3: TGTGCCAGTAGTATTTGGTCGGGGAACCCCGAAGCTTTCTTT. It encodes CASSIWSGNPEAFF.

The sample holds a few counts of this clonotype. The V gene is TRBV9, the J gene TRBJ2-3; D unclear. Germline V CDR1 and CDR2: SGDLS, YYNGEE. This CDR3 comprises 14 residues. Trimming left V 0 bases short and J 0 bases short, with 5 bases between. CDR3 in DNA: TGTGCCAGCAGCGTAGAAAAGAGCACAGATACGCAGTATTTT. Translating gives CASSVEKSTDTQYF.

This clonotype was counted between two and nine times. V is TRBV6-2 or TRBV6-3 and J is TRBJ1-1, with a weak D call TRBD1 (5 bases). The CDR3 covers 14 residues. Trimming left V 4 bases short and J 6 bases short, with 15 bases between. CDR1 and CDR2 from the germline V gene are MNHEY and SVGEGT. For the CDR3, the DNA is TGTGCCAGCAGTTGGGAAGGGGCGGGGGCTGAAGCTTTCTTT. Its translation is CASSWEGAGAEAFF.

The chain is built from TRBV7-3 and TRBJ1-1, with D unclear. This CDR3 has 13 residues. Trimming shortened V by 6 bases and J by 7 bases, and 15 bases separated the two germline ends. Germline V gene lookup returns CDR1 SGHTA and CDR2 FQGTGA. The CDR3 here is CASRDPGLGEAFF. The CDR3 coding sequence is TGTGCCAGCAGGGACCCGGGGTTGGGTGAAGCTTTCTTT.

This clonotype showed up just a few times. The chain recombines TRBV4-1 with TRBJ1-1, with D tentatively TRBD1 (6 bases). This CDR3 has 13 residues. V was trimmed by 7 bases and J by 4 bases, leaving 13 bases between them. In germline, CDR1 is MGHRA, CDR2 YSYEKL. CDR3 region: CASTEGGGTEAFF. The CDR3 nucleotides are TGCGCCAGCACCGAAGGAGGGGGCACTGAAGCTTTCTTT.

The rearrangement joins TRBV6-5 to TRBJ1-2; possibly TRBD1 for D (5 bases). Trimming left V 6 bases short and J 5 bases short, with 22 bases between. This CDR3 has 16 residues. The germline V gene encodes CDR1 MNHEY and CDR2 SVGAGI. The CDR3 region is CASSLGAEGLGYGYTF. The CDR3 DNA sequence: TGTGCCAGCAGCCTGGGCGCAGAGGGGCTTGGATATGGCTACACCTTC.

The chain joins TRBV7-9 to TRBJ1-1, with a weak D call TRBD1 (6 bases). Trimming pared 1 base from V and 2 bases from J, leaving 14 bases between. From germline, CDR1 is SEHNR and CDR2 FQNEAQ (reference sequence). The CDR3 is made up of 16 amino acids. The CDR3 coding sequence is TGTGCCAGCAGCTTAGGTTCGCTCAGGGGAAACACTGAAGCTTTCTTT. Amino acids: CASSLGSLRGNTEAFF.

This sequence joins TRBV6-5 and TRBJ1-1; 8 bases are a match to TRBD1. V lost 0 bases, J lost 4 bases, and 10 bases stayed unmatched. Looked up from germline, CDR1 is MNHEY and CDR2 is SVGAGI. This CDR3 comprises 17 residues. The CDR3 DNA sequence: TGTGCCAGCAGTTACTCGTCAGGGGGCGCTAGGGTCACTGAAGCTTTCTTT. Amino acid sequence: CASSYSSGGARVTEAFF.

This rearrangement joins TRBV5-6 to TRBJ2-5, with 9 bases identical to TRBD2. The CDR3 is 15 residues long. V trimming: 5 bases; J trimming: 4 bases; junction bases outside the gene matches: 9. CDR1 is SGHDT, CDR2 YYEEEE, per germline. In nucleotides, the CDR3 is TGTGCCAGCAGTCTAGCGGGACCGCACCGAGAGACCCAGTACTTC. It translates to CASSLAGPHRETQYF.

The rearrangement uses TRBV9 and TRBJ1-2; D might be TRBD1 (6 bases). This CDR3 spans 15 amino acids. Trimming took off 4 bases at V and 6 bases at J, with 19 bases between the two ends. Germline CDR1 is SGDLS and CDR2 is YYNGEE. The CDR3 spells CASSPEQGRTDGYTF. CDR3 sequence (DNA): TGTGCCAGCAGCCCGGAACAGGGCCGAACTGATGGCTACACCTTC. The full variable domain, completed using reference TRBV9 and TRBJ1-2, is DSGVTQTPKHLITATGQRVTLRCSPRSGDLSVYWYQQSLDQGLQFLIQYYNGEERAKGNILERFSAQQFPDLHSELNLSSLELGDSALYFCASSPEQGRTDGYTFGSGTRLTVV.

The CDR3 bases are TGTGCCAGCAGCACCATAGCGGGAGAAGACAATGAGCAGTTCTTC. Amino acids: CASSTIAGEDNEQFF. V gene TRBV9 combines with J gene TRBJ2-1; 9 bases are shared with TRBD2. Germline trimming cut 4 bases from V and 5 bases from J; bases unmatched to any gene: 7. Germline V gene data show CDR1 as SGDLS and CDR2 as YYNGEE. CDR3 length: 15 residues.

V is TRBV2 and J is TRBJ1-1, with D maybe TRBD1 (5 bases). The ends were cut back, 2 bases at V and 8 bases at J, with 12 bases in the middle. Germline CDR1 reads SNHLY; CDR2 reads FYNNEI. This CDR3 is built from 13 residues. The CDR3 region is CASSERIRGEAFF. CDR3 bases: TGTGCCAGCAGTGAAAGGATTCGGGGCGAAGCTTTCTTT.

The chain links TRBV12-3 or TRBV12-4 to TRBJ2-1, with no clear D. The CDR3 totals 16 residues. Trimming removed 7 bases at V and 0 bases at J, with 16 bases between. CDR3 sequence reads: CASTRTLVGSYNEQFF. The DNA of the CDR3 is TGTGCCAGCACCCGAACTCTCGTTGGCTCCTACAATGAGCAGTTCTTC.

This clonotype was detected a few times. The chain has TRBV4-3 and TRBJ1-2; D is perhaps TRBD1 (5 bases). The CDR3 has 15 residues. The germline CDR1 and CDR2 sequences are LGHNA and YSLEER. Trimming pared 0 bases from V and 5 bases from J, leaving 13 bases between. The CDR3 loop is CASSQDRDGLYGYTF. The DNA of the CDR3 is TGCGCCAGCAGCCAAGATCGGGACGGTCTTTATGGCTACACCTTC.

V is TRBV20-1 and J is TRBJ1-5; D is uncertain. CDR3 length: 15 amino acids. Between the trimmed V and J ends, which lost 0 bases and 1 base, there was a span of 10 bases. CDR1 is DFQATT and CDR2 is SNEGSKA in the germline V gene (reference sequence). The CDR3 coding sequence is TGCAGTGCTAGAGATAGCGGGAGGAGCAATCAGCCCCAGCATTTT. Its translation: CSARDSGRSNQPQHF.

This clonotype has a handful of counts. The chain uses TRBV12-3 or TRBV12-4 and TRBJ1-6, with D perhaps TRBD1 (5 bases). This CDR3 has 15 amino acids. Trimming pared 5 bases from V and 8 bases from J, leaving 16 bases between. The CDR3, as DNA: TGTGCCAGCAGTGCCTCCGACAGAGTTGATTCACCCCTCCACTTT. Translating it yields CASSASDRVDSPLHF.

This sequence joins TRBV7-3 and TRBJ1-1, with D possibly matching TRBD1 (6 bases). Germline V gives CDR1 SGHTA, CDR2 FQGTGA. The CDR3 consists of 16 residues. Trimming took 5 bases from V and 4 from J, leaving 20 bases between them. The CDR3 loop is CASSQLGPGQRTEAFF. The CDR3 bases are TGTGCCAGCAGCCAATTGGGACCGGGACAACGCACTGAAGCTTTCTTT.

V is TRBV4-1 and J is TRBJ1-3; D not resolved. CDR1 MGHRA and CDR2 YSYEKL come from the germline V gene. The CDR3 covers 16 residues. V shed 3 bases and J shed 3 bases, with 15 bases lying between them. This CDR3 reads CASSHPRQESGNTIYF. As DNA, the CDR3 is TGCGCCAGCAGCCACCCCCGGCAGGAAAGTGGAAACACCATATATTTT.

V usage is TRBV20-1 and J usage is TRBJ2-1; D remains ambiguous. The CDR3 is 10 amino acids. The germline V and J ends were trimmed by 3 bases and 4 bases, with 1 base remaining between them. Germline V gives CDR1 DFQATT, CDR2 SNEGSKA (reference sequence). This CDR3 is CSARYNEQFF. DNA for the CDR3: TGCAGTGCTAGGTACAATGAGCAGTTCTTC.

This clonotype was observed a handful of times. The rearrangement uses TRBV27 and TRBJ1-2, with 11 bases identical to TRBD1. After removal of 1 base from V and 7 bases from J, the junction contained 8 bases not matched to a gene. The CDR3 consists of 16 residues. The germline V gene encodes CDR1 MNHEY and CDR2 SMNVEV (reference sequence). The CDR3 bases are TGTGCCAGCAGTTTATTCTGGGACAGGGGGTACGGTGGCTACACCTTC. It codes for CASSLFWDRGYGGYTF.

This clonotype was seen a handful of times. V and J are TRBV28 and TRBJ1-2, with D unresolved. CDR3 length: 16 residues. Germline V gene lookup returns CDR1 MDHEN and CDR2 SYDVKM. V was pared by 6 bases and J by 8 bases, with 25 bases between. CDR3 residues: CASSPQVDMLVRGYTF. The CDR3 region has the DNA TGTGCCAGCAGCCCCCAGGTAGATATGCTGGTACGGGGCTACACCTTC.